Below, 10 T cell receptor beta chains from the same sample are listed, as sequenced in a study of blood T cell repertoires in COVID-19. Produced via immunoSEQ multiplex PCR; TCRdb's table is partial and in-frame only. Of roughly 230,000 clones in the sample, 83% were seen once. The specimen sequenced was peripheral blood. These receptors were collected from a human donor in a cohort sampled during active COVID-19.

The chain combines TRBV5-1 with TRBJ2-1; a weak D match, TRBD2 (6 bases). The V end was cut by 4 bases, the J end by 6 bases, with 14 bases between. Germline CDR1 and CDR2: SGHRS and YFSETQ. This CDR3 spans 14 amino acids. This CDR3 reads CASSPRGSGNEQFF. CDR3 DNA: TGCGCCAGCAGCCCCCGGGGTAGCGGCAATGAGCAGTTCTTC.

This chain uses TRBV18 with TRBJ2-5; D not resolved. The V end lost 6 bases, the J end lost 2 bases, and 10 bases lay between the germline ends. This CDR3 contains 13 residues. Germline V gene data show CDR1 as KGHSH and CDR2 as LQKENI. The CDR3 DNA reads as TGTGCCAGCTCCGGGTCCTCGCAAGAGACCCAGTACTTC. Protein sequence: CASSGSSQETQYF.

The chain links TRBV7-2 to TRBJ2-3; 10 bases line up with TRBD2. The CDR3 has 17 amino acids. CDR1 SGHTA and CDR2 FQGNSA come from the germline V gene. Losses at the gene ends were 4 bases for V and 2 bases for J; bases not matched to a gene: 9. CDR3 loop: CASSSRSGRGFTDTQYF. In DNA form, the CDR3 reads TGTGCCAGCAGCTCCCGAAGCGGGAGGGGGTTCACAGATACGCAGTATTTT.

This rearrangement joins TRBV7-8 to TRBJ2-1, with TRBD2 matching over 11 bases. This CDR3 spans 16 amino acids. Germline lookup yields CDR1 SGHVS and CDR2 FQNEAQ. J lost 8 bases, V lost 1 base, and 7 bases had no gene match. CDR3 in DNA: TGTGCCAGCAGCTTAGTAGCGGGGGGGCCTAGGCATGAGCAGTTCTTC. Protein: CASSLVAGGPRHEQFF.

The rearrangement uses TRBV2 and TRBJ1-3, with D hard to call. The germline V gene encodes CDR1 SNHLY and CDR2 FYNNEI. This CDR3 comprises 12 residues. Trimming pared 2 bases from V and 4 bases from J, leaving 3 bases between. CDR3 region: CASSERGNTIYF. CDR3 DNA: TGTGCCAGCAGTGAACGGGGAAACACCATATATTTT.

The J gene is TRBJ2-6, the V gene TRBV19; D is unclear. The V end lost 6 bases, the J end lost 2 bases, and 5 bases lay between the germline ends. The germline V gene encodes CDR1 LNHDA and CDR2 SQIVND (reference sequence). The CDR3 is 13 residues long. For the CDR3, the DNA is TGTGCCAGTAGCCCCGCTGGGGCCAACGTCCTGACTTTC. This sequence encodes CASSPAGANVLTF.

This clone showed up just once. This chain joins TRBV18 and TRBJ1-1; 9 positions match TRBD1. V gave up 0 bases and J gave up 6 bases; unmatched junction bases: 8. The CDR3 consists of 16 residues. The V gene's germline CDR1 is KGHSH and CDR2 LQKENI. The CDR3 nucleotides read TGTGCCAGCTCACCACCCCCGGGACAGGGATTCGCTGAAGCTTTCTTT. Translating it yields CASSPPPGQGFAEAFF.

V usage is TRBV11-3 and J usage is TRBJ2-3, with D possibly being TRBD2 (5 bases). CDR1 and CDR2 (germline): SGHNT, YENEEA. The length of the CDR3 is 14 residues. V lost 1 base and J 4 bases, leaving 9 bases between the germline ends. CDR3 amino acids: CASSLGVEADTQYF. The CDR3 DNA reads as TGTGCCAGCAGCTTAGGGGTGGAGGCAGATACGCAGTATTTT.

V and J are TRBV7-3 and TRBJ2-2; 11 nucleotides agree with TRBD2. This CDR3 is built from 16 residues. The V gene end was trimmed by 5 bases and the J gene end by 3 bases; junction bases not matched to a gene: 5. Germline V gene sequence: CDR1 SGHTA, CDR2 FQGTGA. The CDR3 DNA follows: TGTGCCAGCAGCCTCCTAGCGGGGGGTTACACCGGGGAGCTGTTTTTT. Residues: CASSLLAGGYTGELFF.

The gene calls are TRBV10-1 and TRBJ2-3, with D possibly TRBD1 on 6 matching bases. Trimming removed 8 bases at V and 0 bases at J, with 12 bases between. The CDR3 runs 14 residues. Germline V lookup: CDR1 WNHNN, CDR2 SYGVQD (reference sequence). CDR3 loop: CASGKGESTDTQYF. CDR3 nucleotides: TGCGCCAGCGGGAAGGGGGAGAGCACAGATACGCAGTATTTT.